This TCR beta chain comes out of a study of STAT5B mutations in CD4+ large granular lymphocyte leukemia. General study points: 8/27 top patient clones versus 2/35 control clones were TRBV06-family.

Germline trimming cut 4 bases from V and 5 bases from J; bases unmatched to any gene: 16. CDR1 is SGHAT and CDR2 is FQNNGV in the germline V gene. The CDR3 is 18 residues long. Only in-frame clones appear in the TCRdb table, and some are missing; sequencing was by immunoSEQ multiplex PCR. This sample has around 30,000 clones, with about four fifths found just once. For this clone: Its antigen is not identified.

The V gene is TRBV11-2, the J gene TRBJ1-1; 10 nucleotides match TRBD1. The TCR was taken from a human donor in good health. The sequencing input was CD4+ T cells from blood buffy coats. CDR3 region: CASSSPRRRQGAWTEAFF. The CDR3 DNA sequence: TGTGCCAGCAGCTCACCGCGCCGGAGACAGGGGGCATGGACTGAAGCTTTCTTT.